This is a list of T cell receptor beta chains from one sample in a study of cytomegalovirus exposure and HLA in healthy donors. Measured with immunoSEQ multiplex PCR; TCRdb has only the in-frame clones, and not every one. Among 200,000 or so clones, roughly 80% were seen once, and the ten largest hold about 3%. The specimen sequenced was PBMCs. All receptors come from a man between 25 and 39 years old in good health and CMV-seronegative. CDR3s include the opening cysteine and the closing phenylalanine or tryptophan. Each record gives: clone size, V gene, D gene, J gene, CDR3 DNA, CDR3 protein. A D gene is named only where the DNA matches it firmly. Size tells how often a clone was seen (once, few, many) or the class of an expanded clone, and some rows leave it out.

.	TRBV18	TRBD2	TRBJ2-7	TGTGCCAGCTCACCAAGGCGGGGGTCCTACGAGCAGTACTTC	CASSPRRGSYEQYF
once	TRBV13	.	TRBJ1-2	TGTGCCAGCAGCAACAGGGCCTCGGCCTATGGCTACACCTTC	CASSNRASAYGYTF
.	TRBV6-5	.	TRBJ2-3	TGTGCCAGCAGTTACTCGGGCGATACGCAGTATTTT	CASSYSGDTQYF
.	TRBV6-1	TRBD1	TRBJ2-7	TGTGCCGGATCAACGGGACAGACTTACGAGCAGTACTTC	CAGSTGQTYEQYF
.	TRBV6-5	TRBD1	TRBJ2-7	TGTGCCAGCAGCGGGACAGGCTCCTACGAGCAGTACTTC	CASSGTGSYEQYF
few	TRBV19	.	TRBJ1-1	TGTGCCAGTAGGGACAGGAACACTGAAGCTTTCTTT	CASRDRNTEAFF
.	TRBV2	.	TRBJ2-7	TGTGCCAGCAACCAGGACAGATACTACGAGCAGTACTTC	CASNQDRYYEQYF
.	TRBV13	.	TRBJ1-2	TGTGCCAGCAGCGCAGCCAACGGCGGCTATGGCTACACCTTC	CASSAANGGYGYTF
.	TRBV5-4	TRBD1	TRBJ2-2	TGTGCCAGCAGTTCCCGGGACAGGAACACCGGGGAGCTGTTTTTT	CASSSRDRNTGELFF
.	TRBV10-2	.	TRBJ2-2	TGCGCCAGCAGTCAGGGGACCTACACCGGGGAGCTGTTTTTT	CASSQGTYTGELFF
.	TRBV5-1	TRBD1	TRBJ2-7	TGCGCCAGCAGTGTTTTGACAGGGGGGCCCTACGAGCAGTACTTC	CASSVLTGGPYEQYF
few	TRBV2	.	TRBJ1-5	TGTGCCAGTTTACAGGGAGGGGGTGGCAATCAGCCCCAGCATTTT	CASLQGGGGNQPQHF
.	TRBV6-6	.	TRBJ2-5	TGTGCCAGCAGTTACTCGAGACCGACAAGGGAGACCCAGTACTTC	CASSYSRPTRETQYF
.	TRBV11-2	TRBD2	TRBJ2-7	TGTGCCAGCAGCTCCCCCCGGGGCGGGAGGAGCTCCTACGAGCAGTACTTC	CASSSPRGGRSSYEQYF
.	TRBV9	TRBD2	TRBJ2-2	TGTGCCAGCAGCGTAGGCCCGGTGGGGAGGGAATTTGGCGGGGAGCTGTTTTTT	CASSVGPVGREFGGELFF
.	TRBV2	TRBD1	TRBJ2-7	TGTGCCAGCAGCTATATTCCGGGACAGGGAACCTACGAGCAGTACTTC	CASSYIPGQGTYEQYF
.	TRBV11-2	TRBD1	TRBJ2-2	TGTGCCAGCAGCTTAGAGACAGGGAGCACCGGGGAGCTGTTTTTT	CASSLETGSTGELFF
.	TRBV6-5	.	TRBJ1-3	TGTGCCACCTACCCCCCCAGGGGTTCTGGAAACACCATATATTTT	CATYPPRGSGNTIYF
.	TRBV9	.	TRBJ1-1	TGTGCCAGCAGCCCCCGGGGGGGCACTGAAGCTTTCTTT	CASSPRGGTEAFF
.	TRBV7-9	TRBD1	TRBJ2-1	TGTGCCAGCAGCCTCGGACAGGGGGCCGGGAATGAGCAGTTCTTC	CASSLGQGAGNEQFF
.	TRBV7-2	.	TRBJ1-2	TGTGCCAGCAGCTTAGGAAGGGCAGGGCATGGCTACACCTTC	CASSLGRAGHGYTF
.	TRBV5-8	TRBD1	TRBJ2-1	TGTGCCAGCAGCCTCGGGACAGGGGGCAATGAGCAGTTCTTC	CASSLGTGGNEQFF
.	TRBV2	TRBD1	TRBJ2-6	TGTGCCAGCAGAGGACAGGGATCTGGGGCCAACGTCCTGACTTTC	CASRGQGSGANVLTF
.	TRBV4-1	TRBD1	TRBJ2-7	TGCGCCAGCAGCCAAGTCGGTGGGCGTGGACAGGGGGGGGCCTACGAGCAGTACTTC	CASSQVGGRGQGGAYEQYF
.	TRBV29-1	TRBD1	TRBJ2-5	TGCAGCGGGGGACAGAACTCCTTGGGAGAGACCCAGTACTTC	CSGGQNSLGETQYF
few	TRBV25-1	TRBD1	TRBJ1-4	TGTGCCAGCAGTGTCCCTCCGGGACAGGGTAACTTTGCTGAAAAACTGTTTTTT	CASSVPPGQGNFAEKLFF
.	TRBV6-1	.	TRBJ2-7	TGTGCCAGCAGTGAACGTGAGGGCTTTAGGTACGAGCAGTACTTC	CASSEREGFRYEQYF
.	TRBV5-1	TRBD1	TRBJ2-1	TGCGCCAGCAGCTTGGAGGCAGGGGGCAATGAGCAGTTCTTC	CASSLEAGGNEQFF
.	TRBV9	.	TRBJ1-2	TGTGCCAGCAGCGAGGACTTCCAACAAGCTAACTATGGCTACACCTTC	CASSEDFQQANYGYTF
once	TRBV6-6	TRBD1	TRBJ1-1	TGTGCCAGCAGTCGACAGGGCCCCCCCATGAACACTGAAGCTTTCTTT	CASSRQGPPMNTEAFF
few	TRBV19	TRBD2	TRBJ2-2	TGTGCCAGTAGCCAATACGGGTCTAGCGGGGGCACCGGGGAGCTGTTTTTT	CASSQYGSSGGTGELFF
once	TRBV20-1	.	TRBJ2-2	TGCAGTGCGGCAGACGGGGAGCTGTTTTTT	CSAADGELFF
.	TRBV7-2	.	TRBJ1-4	TGTGCCAGCAGCTCGATCCAGATCCGGGGGGAAAAACTGTTTTTT	CASSSIQIRGEKLFF
.	TRBV11-2	TRBD2	TRBJ2-1	TGTGCCAGCAGCTTAGAACGGACTAGCGGGGTGGGTCTTAGCTACAATGAGCAGTTCTTC	CASSLERTSGVGLSYNEQFF
.	TRBV7-2	.	TRBJ2-6	TGTGCCAGCAGCTTCTTCAGCTCTGGGGCCAACGTCCTGACTTTC	CASSFFSSGANVLTF
few	TRBV27	.	TRBJ2-1	TGTGCCAGCAGTTTGGGACTCCCCAGCAATGAGCAGTTCTTC	CASSLGLPSNEQFF
.	TRBV10-3	TRBD1	TRBJ2-7	TGTGCCATCAGTGAAACCGACAGGGGGCCTTACGAGCAGTACTTC	CAISETDRGPYEQYF
.	TRBV7-2	.	TRBJ1-3	TGTGCCAGCAGCCGAGGGGGTTCTACTGGAAACACCATATATTTT	CASSRGGSTGNTIYF
.	TRBV4-2	.	TRBJ2-7	TGTGCCAGCAGCATCGCGCCCGGGAACGAGCAGTACTTC	CASSIAPGNEQYF
.	TRBV10-1	TRBD2	TRBJ2-3	TGCGCCAGCAGTGAAGTAGGCGGGGGTAGCACAGATACGCAGTATTTT	CASSEVGGGSTDTQYF
few	TRBV9	TRBD1	TRBJ2-1	TGTGCCAGCAGCCCGCGACAGGGTAGTGGCAATGAGCAGTTCTTC	CASSPRQGSGNEQFF
.	TRBV9	TRBD1	TRBJ1-2	TGTGCCAGCAGCCTCGGACAGGGGGGCGGCTACACCTTC	CASSLGQGGGYTF
few	TRBV29-1	.	TRBJ1-1	TGCAGCGTTGTAAGCAGAGGATCGGCTTTCTTT	CSVVSRGSAFF